These T cell receptor beta chains were read from a single sample in a study of Graves' ophthalmopathy and Graves' hyperthyroidism. TCRdb recomputed calls from the multiplex PCR reads with MiXCR, one row per CDR3 protein. The data show around 670,000 distinct CDR3 sequences, with 35% to 50% seen just once and 44% held by the top ten. The source material was peripheral blood. The receptors stem from an adult man with Graves' ophthalmopathy. Each CDR3 is given with its conserved first and last residue. The D gene is left open where the match is weak. Clone size appears in some rows only: once, few, many, or a class for an expanded clone.

d_call j_call v_call clone_size cdr3_nt cdr3_aa
NA TRBJ2-7 TRBV7-2 many TGTGCCAGCAGCTTACCAGGGTCCTACGAGCAGTACTTC CASSLPGSYEQYF
NA TRBJ2-7 TRBV11-2 NA TGTGCCAGCAAAACGGGACGCCAAGTCTACGAGCAGTACTTC CASKTGRQVYEQYF
TRBD1 TRBJ2-5 TRBV9 few TGTGCCAGCAGCCCCCTGGGTGGGACAGGGGGCTTGGAGACCCAGTACTTC CASSPLGGTGGLETQYF
NA TRBJ2-7 TRBV11-1 NA TGTGCCAGCAGTTTAGCGACCAGGGGTGGAGGCGAGCAGTACTTC CASSLATRGGGEQYF
TRBD1 TRBJ2-2 TRBV2 NA TGTGCCAGCAGTTTAGACAGGGAGCCTGACACCGGGGAGCTGTTTTTT CASSLDREPDTGELFF
NA TRBJ2-5 TRBV10-3 NA TGTGCCATCAGTGAGTCGGAAGAAGAGACCCAGTACTTC CAISESEEETQYF
TRBD2 TRBJ2-7 TRBV10-3 many TGTGCCATCTCGGTAGCGGGAGGGCCCTACGAGCAGTACTTC CAISVAGGPYEQYF
TRBD1 TRBJ1-2 TRBV20-1 NA TGCAGTGCTAGCAGGACAGGAGAAAACCCCTATGGCTACACCTTC CSASRTGENPYGYTF
NA TRBJ2-7 TRBV7-9 NA TGTGCCAGCAGCAGAGAGAGCCTTACCAATGAGCAGTACTTC CASSRESLTNEQYF
TRBD1 TRBJ1-5 TRBV2 many TGTGCCAGCAGTGAAGCGCGACAGGGAGCCCAGCATTTT CASSEARQGAQHF
NA TRBJ1-5 TRBV29-1 few TGCAGCGTCAAACAGGGAAGCAATCAGCCCCAGCATTTT CSVKQGSNQPQHF
NA TRBJ1-5 TRBV24-1 few TGTGCCAGCAAGGCAGTCTGGGGCAATCAGCCCCAGCATTTT CASKAVWGNQPQHF
TRBD1 TRBJ2-7 TRBV20-1 few TGCAGTGCTAGAGATCCGGACAGGGCCTACGAGCAGTACTTC CSARDPDRAYEQYF
NA TRBJ2-7 TRBV4-3 NA TGCGCCAGCAGCCAAGAGGCAGGGTCTCCTGGCGAGCAGTACTTC CASSQEAGSPGEQYF
NA TRBJ1-2 TRBV29-1 NA TGCAGCGTTTCTAGCCTTCGCCATGGCTACACCTTC CSVSSLRHGYTF
NA TRBJ2-5 TRBV25-1 NA TGTGCCAGCAGTGCTAGAGATGGTGGAGGGCCACAAGAGACCCAGTACTTC CASSARDGGGPQETQYF